The 28 T cell receptor beta chains in this list originate from one sample, sequenced in a study of shared clonotypes between healthy human individuals. Sequenced by immunoSEQ multiplex PCR; TCRdb stores in-frame clones only, minus some. The data contain about half a million clones, about 85% of them singletons. Input material: PBMCs. The receptors shown here come from a middle-aged woman in good health. Some clones in this sample may be carry-over from other donors' samples.

The chain employs TRBV2 and TRBJ1-2; tentative D call: TRBD1 (6 bases). Germline-derived CDR1 and CDR2 are SNHLY and FYNNEI. This CDR3 is 15 amino acids long. Trimming removed 8 bases at V and 3 bases at J, with 19 bases between. The CDR3 bases are TGTGCCAGCGGCAAAGAGGGCAGGGGCGACTATGGCTACACCTTC. This translates into CASGKEGRGDYGYTF.

About this clone itself: A far larger clone is only one base removed, so a read error is likely. The rearrangement uses TRBV10-3 and TRBJ2-7; 7 positions agree with TRBD2. V gave up 6 bases and J gave up 3 bases; unmatched junction bases: 5. The CDR3 sequence is 13 residues long. Germline values: CDR1 ENHRY, CDR2 SYGVKD. The CDR3, as DNA: TGTGCCATCAGGGACCCGGGAGGCTACGAGCAGTACGTC. Its translation: CAIRDPGGYEQYV.

The chain has TRBV2 and TRBJ2-1; 8 bases line up with TRBD2. The CDR3 loop spans 13 amino acids. Unmatched junction bases numbered 6, after V lost 5 bases and J lost 9 bases. Germline-derived CDR1 and CDR2 are SNHLY and FYNNEI. CDR3: CASSSGSKSEQFF. The DNA of the CDR3 is TGTGCCAGCAGTAGCGGGAGTAAGAGTGAGCAGTTCTTC. Complete variable domain (other parts from reference TRBV2 and TRBJ2-1): EPEVTQTPSHQVTQMGQEVILRCVPISNHLYFYWYRQILGQKVEFLVSFYNNEISEKSEIFDDQFSVERPDGSNFTLKIRSTKLEDSAMYFCASSSGSKSEQFFGPGTRLTVL.

This clone is medium-sized. CDR3 protein: CASSLTSGLYGYTF. CDR3 sequence (DNA): TGTGCCAGCAGTTTAACATCAGGGCTCTATGGCTACACCTTC. V and J are TRBV28 and TRBJ1-2, with D perhaps matching TRBD1 (5 bases). Germline V lookup: CDR1 MDHEN, CDR2 SYDVKM. Trimming removed 2 bases from V and 4 bases from J, with 11 bases in between. The CDR3 runs 14 residues.

This clone was detected only once. A far larger clone lies a single base away; this is likely a read error. This chain connects TRBV4-1 to TRBJ2-1, with D possibly TRBD1 on 5 matching bases. The CDR3 spans 11 residues. Germline V gene lookup returns CDR1 MGHRA and CDR2 YSYEKL. The CDR3 is CTSSVSGEQFF. The CDR3 nucleotides read TGCACCAGCAGTGTATCAGGGGAGCAGTTCTTC.

The chain uses TRBV7-9 and TRBJ2-1, with D perhaps being TRBD1 or TRBD2 (5 bases each). Germline-derived CDR1 and CDR2 are SEHNR and FQNEAQ (reference sequence). V lost 5 bases and J 6 bases, leaving 14 bases between the germline ends. CDR3 length equals 14 residues. The CDR3 DNA is TGTGCCAGCAGCCTTTCCGGGACCTTCAATGAGCAGTTCTTC. Translation gives CASSLSGTFNEQFF. Full variable domain (missing parts from reference TRBV7-9 and TRBJ2-1): DTGVSQNPRHKITKRGQNVTFRCDPISEHNRLYWYRQTLGQGPEFLTYFQNEAQLEKSRLLSDRFSAERPKGSFSTLEIQRTEQGDSAMYLCASSLSGTFNEQFFGPGTRLTVL.

V and J are TRBV6-6 and TRBJ2-1; 8 nucleotides line up with TRBD1. CDR1 is MNHNY and CDR2 is SVGAGI in the germline V gene (reference sequence). The CDR3 runs 14 residues. V was clipped by 5 bases and J by 9 bases; unmatched bases: 9. CDR3: CASSRPGTGLEQFF. The CDR3 DNA is TGTGCCAGCAGTCGTCCCGGGACAGGTCTTGAGCAGTTCTTC.

About this clone itself: A single base is all that separates this from a far larger clone, so a read error is likely. V usage is TRBV6-5 and J usage is TRBJ1-2; D perhaps matches TRBD1 (5 bases). V lost 5 bases and J 3 bases, leaving 13 bases between the germline ends. The CDR3 spans 14 residues. Germline CDR1 reads MNHEY; CDR2 reads SVGAGI. The CDR3 DNA sequence: TGTGCCAGCAGTAGCCTACAGGTTGACTATGGCTACACCTTC. As protein: CASSSLQVDYGYTF.

This clone was picked up one time. The CDR3 DNA reads as TGTGCCAGCAGCGCAGGGACAGCGGAGGGAGAGACCCAGTACTTC. This sequence encodes CASSAGTAEGETQYF. The V and J genes are TRBV9 and TRBJ2-5; a possible D gene is TRBD1 (7 bases). V was trimmed by 3 bases and J by 4 bases, leaving 16 bases between them. The germline CDR1 and CDR2 sequences are SGDLS and YYNGEE. This CDR3 has 15 residues.

This clone was seen more than once but under ten times. A read error is possible here, since a much larger clone lies one base away. The J gene is TRBJ1-5, the V gene TRBV28, with TRBD1 identical over 7 bases. The germline CDR1 and CDR2 sequences are MDHEN and SYDVKM. Losses at the gene ends were 4 bases for V and 6 bases for J; bases not matched to a gene: 9. The CDR3 sequence is 15 residues long. CDR3 DNA: TGTGCCAGCAGTTACCCGGAGGGGGCAGGTCAGCCCCAGCATTTT. This translates into CASSYPEGAGQPQHF. Together with reference TRBV28 and TRBJ1-5, the CDR3 gives the full variable domain: DVKVTQSSRYLVKRTGEKVFLECVQDMDHENMFWYRQDPGLGLRLIYFSYDVKMKEKGDIPEGYSVSREKKERFSLILESASTNQTSMYLCASSYPEGAGQPQHFGDGTRLSIL.

The chain uses TRBV7-9 and TRBJ1-5; tentative D call: TRBD1 (6 bases). Trimming stripped 1 base from V and 6 bases from J, with 19 bases between. Per the germline V gene, CDR1 is SEHNR and CDR2 is FQNEAQ (reference sequence). The CDR3 is 17 amino acids. The CDR3 spells CASSLGPQGHRGQPQHF. The CDR3 DNA reads TGTGCCAGCAGCTTAGGCCCCCAGGGGCATCGGGGTCAGCCCCAGCATTTT.

The V gene is TRBV13, the J gene TRBJ2-1; TRBD1 is a possible D gene (6 bases). Deletions cut 7 bases from V and 7 bases from J, with 8 bases between. The CDR3 contains 11 residues. CDR1 and CDR2 from the germline V gene are PRHDT and FYEKMQ (reference sequence). CDR3 DNA sequence: TGTGCCAGCAAAGGGGGAAATGAGCAGTTCTTC. Protein sequence: CASKGGNEQFF.

This clone showed up just a few times. A far larger clone differs by one base, so this is likely a read error. Other DNA variants within this sample encode the same CDR3. The chain has TRBV28 and TRBJ1-2, with a tentative D call TRBD1 (5 bases). This CDR3 region has 13 residues. Germline-derived CDR1 and CDR2 are MDHEN and SYDVKM. CDR3 protein: CASTSVRASGYTF. As DNA, the CDR3 is TGTGCTAGCACCTCGGTCAGGGCTAGTGGCTACACCTTC.

The chain links TRBV28 to TRBJ2-5; 8 bases match TRBD2. The CDR3 loop spans 15 amino acids. The ends lost 5 bases at V and 5 bases at J; junction bases unmatched: 10. In germline, CDR1 is MDHEN, CDR2 SYDVKM. CDR3 sequence (DNA): TGTGCCAGCAGTCCGCCGGGAGGGGGGTTGGAGACCCAGTACTTC. Protein product: CASSPPGGGLETQYF.

This clone was seen a few times. V and J are TRBV25-1 and TRBJ1-5; TRBD1 is a possible D gene (6 bases). Germline V CDR1 and CDR2: MGHDK, SYGVNS. The V and J ends lost 5 bases and 3 bases respectively, with 11 bases between them. This CDR3 has 14 amino acids. This CDR3 reads CASSPPGVNQPQHF. DNA for the CDR3: TGTGCCAGCAGTCCGCCAGGGGTCAATCAGCCCCAGCATTTT. The variable domain in full, completed from reference TRBV25-1 and TRBJ1-5, reads EADIYQTPRYLVIGTGKKITLECSQTMGHDKMYWYQQDPGMELHLIHYSYGVNSTEKGDLSSESTVSRIRTEHFPLTLESARPSHTSQYLCASSPPGVNQPQHFGDGTRLSIL.

The CDR3 DNA is TGTGCCAGCTCAGACATCGGATGGGACACCATATATTTT. Translating gives CASSDIGWDTIYF. The gene calls are TRBV18 and TRBJ1-3, with D unclear. The germline gives CDR1 KGHSH, CDR2 LQKENI. V lost 5 bases and J lost 8, with 13 bases in between. This CDR3 has 13 amino acids. Supplemented by reference TRBV18 and TRBJ1-3, the full variable domain reads NAGVMQNPRHLVRRRGQEARLRCSPMKGHSHVYWYRQLPEEGLKFMVYLQKENIIDESGMPKERFSAEFPKEGPSILRIQQVVRGDSAAYFCASSDIGWDTIYFGEGSWLTVV.

Concerning this clone itself: With a far larger clone one base away, a read error is the likely cause. The V and J genes are TRBV27 and TRBJ2-2; 8 bases agree with TRBD1. The CDR3 runs to 14 residues. Looked up from germline, CDR1 is MNHEY and CDR2 is SMNVEV (reference sequence). CDR3 region: CTSSLLTGAGELFF. The CDR3 nucleotides read TGTACCAGCAGTTTACTGACAGGGGCCGGGGAGCTGTTTTTT.

The V and J genes are TRBV6-1 and TRBJ2-7; D uncertain. The germline V and J ends were trimmed by 1 base and 3 bases, with 13 bases remaining between them. This CDR3 is 15 amino acids long. Germline values: CDR1 MNHNS, CDR2 SASEGT. The CDR3 loop reads CASSEGPQVVYEQYF. The CDR3 coding sequence is TGTGCCAGCAGTGAAGGACCCCAGGTAGTCTACGAGCAGTACTTC.

V and J are TRBV6-5 and TRBJ2-1; D ambiguous. This CDR3 is 13 amino acids long. V lost 8 bases and J lost 3, with 11 bases in between. Germline V gene lookup returns CDR1 MNHEY and CDR2 SVGAGI. The CDR3 DNA is TGTGCCAGCGGCAGCGACTTCTACAATGAGCAGTTCTTC. Translation gives CASGSDFYNEQFF.

To note about this clone: A far larger clone is just one base off, so this is likely a read error. Other DNA sequences in this sample translate to the same CDR3. This chain links TRBV7-9 with TRBJ2-1; possibly TRBD1 or TRBD2 for D (5 bases each). V was shortened by 9 bases and J by 4 bases, with 13 bases between the two germline ends. This CDR3 is built from 13 residues. Germline V CDR1 and CDR2: SEHNR, FQNEAQ (reference sequence). CDR3 nucleotide sequence: TGTGCCAGAGGGGACGGTAGTTACAATGAGCAGTTCTTC. Translation gives CARGDGSYNEQFF.

The V gene is TRBV14, the J gene TRBJ2-3; no reliable D call. The CDR3 extends over 13 amino acids. Trimming cost V 2 bases and J 3 bases, with 6 bases left between them. Germline loops: CDR1 SGHDN, CDR2 FVKESK. The CDR3 loop is CASSQQRTDTQYF. CDR3 DNA: TGTGCCAGCAGCCAACAGCGTACAGATACGCAGTATTTT. The variable domain in full, completed from reference TRBV14 and TRBJ2-3, reads EAGVTQFPSHSVIEKGQTVTLRCDPISGHDNLYWYRRVMGKEIKFLLHFVKESKQDESGMPNNRFLAERTGGTYSTLKVQPAELEDSGVYFCASSQQRTDTQYFGPGTRLTVL.

The chain recombines TRBV7-6 with TRBJ1-4; 9 nucleotides match TRBD1. From germline, CDR1 is SGHVS and CDR2 FNYEAQ. This CDR3 is 14 amino acids long. Trimming removed 5 bases from V and 8 bases from J; junction bases left unmatched: 6. CDR3 sequence (DNA): TGTGCCAGCAGCCCGGGACAGGGAGTGGAAAAACTGTTTTTT. The encoded protein is CASSPGQGVEKLFF.

This clone has a single count. J is TRBJ1-5 and V is TRBV10-1, with a weak D call TRBD1 (6 bases). CDR3 size: 17 residues. Germline loops: CDR1 WNHNN, CDR2 SYGVQD (reference sequence). V was shortened by 2 bases and J by 7 bases, with 21 bases between the two germline ends. The CDR3 DNA reads TGCGCCAGCAGTGAGCCCGAACAGGGATCGGCGGAACAGCCCCAGCATTTT. As protein: CASSEPEQGSAEQPQHF.

This clone was recorded a few times. The gene calls are TRBV19 and TRBJ1-1; D possibly corresponds to TRBD1 (5 bases). Germline V gene sequence: CDR1 LNHDA, CDR2 SQIVND (reference sequence). The CDR3 is 16 residues long. Between the trimmed V and J ends, which lost 4 bases and 0 bases, there was a span of 15 bases. CDR3 DNA: TGTGCCAGTAGTAAGCCGGGACGGATGATGAACACTGAAGCTTTCTTT. It codes for CASSKPGRMMNTEAFF.

This chain joins TRBV5-1 and TRBJ2-2; D not certain. Germline assignment: CDR1 SGHRS and CDR2 YFSETQ. The CDR3 sequence is 15 residues long. V lost 0 bases and J 3 bases, leaving 9 bases between the germline ends. CDR3 nucleotide sequence: TGCGCCAGCAGCTTGGAGACGACGGACACCGGGGAGCTGTTTTTT. This codes for CASSLETTDTGELFF.

Concerning this clone itself: Since a far larger clone is one base different, this is likely a read error. The same CDR3 also results from other DNA sequences found in this sample. The V call is TRBV2, the J call TRBJ2-3, with no clear D. Germline lookup yields CDR1 SNHLY and CDR2 FYNNEI. The CDR3 runs 14 residues. Trimming cost V 6 bases and J 4 bases, with 14 bases left between them. CDR3 DNA: TGTGCCAGCAGGGGCGTTTTCGAGTCAGATACGCAGTATTTT. Translating gives CASRGVFESDTQYF.

The chain links TRBV5-1 to TRBJ1-2; D is perhaps TRBD1 (5 bases). The CDR3 totals 14 residues. Germline CDR1 and CDR2: SGHRS and YFSETQ. Deletions cut 0 bases from V and 8 bases from J, with 14 bases between. CDR3 bases: TGCGCCAGCAGCTTGGAAGGGGAGCTGCGGGGCTACACCTTC. It specifies CASSLEGELRGYTF.

Note on this clone: This is likely an artifact of a read error, given a far larger clone one base away. This sample also contains other DNA sequences that code for the same CDR3. The chain is built from TRBV6-5 and TRBJ2-1; D not resolved. The germline V gene has CDR1 MNHEY and CDR2 SVGAGI. The CDR3 loop spans 14 amino acids. Between the trimmed V and J ends, which lost 2 bases and 9 bases, there was a span of 14 bases. The CDR3: CASSYGTIVGEQFF. The CDR3, as DNA: TGTGCCAGCAGTTACGGAACTATAGTCGGTGAGCAGTTCTTC.